This T cell receptor beta chain is drawn from a study of cytomegalovirus exposure and HLA in healthy donors. Notes on the study in general: Listed as cytomegalovirus-associated were 164 TCR beta chains. Reportedly, diagnosis of cytomegalovirus status by the classifier showed high specificity and sensitivity.

Sequencing was performed with immunoSEQ multiplex PCR; in TCRdb, only in-frame clones are kept and a portion is missing. Among around 99,000 clones listed, about 88% were seen once. As concerns this clone: Its antigen is not identified.

V dropped 7 bases and J dropped 4 bases, with 13 bases sitting between them. Per germline, CDR1 MNHEY and CDR2 SVGAGI. The CDR3 has 13 amino acids. The sequencing input was PBMCs. This TCR derives from a woman aged 18 to 35 in good health and CMV-seronegative. This sequence joins TRBV6-5 and TRBJ1-2, with D hard to call. In DNA, the CDR3 is TGTGCCAGCAAACCAAGGCGAGGCTATGGCTACACCTTC. This codes for CASKPRRGYGYTF.